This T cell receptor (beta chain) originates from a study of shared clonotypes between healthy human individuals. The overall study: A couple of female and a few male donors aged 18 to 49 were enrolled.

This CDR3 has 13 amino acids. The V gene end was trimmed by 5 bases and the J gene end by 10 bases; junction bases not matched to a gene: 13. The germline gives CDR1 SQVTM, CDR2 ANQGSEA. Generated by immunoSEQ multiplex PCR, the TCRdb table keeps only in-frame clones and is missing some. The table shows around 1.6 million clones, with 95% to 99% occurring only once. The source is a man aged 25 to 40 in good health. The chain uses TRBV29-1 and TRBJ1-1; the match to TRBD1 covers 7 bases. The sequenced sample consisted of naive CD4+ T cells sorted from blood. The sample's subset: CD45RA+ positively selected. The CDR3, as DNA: TGCAGCGTTCTCGTTAGTACAGGGGCGGGAGCTTTCTTT. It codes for CSVLVSTGAGAFF.